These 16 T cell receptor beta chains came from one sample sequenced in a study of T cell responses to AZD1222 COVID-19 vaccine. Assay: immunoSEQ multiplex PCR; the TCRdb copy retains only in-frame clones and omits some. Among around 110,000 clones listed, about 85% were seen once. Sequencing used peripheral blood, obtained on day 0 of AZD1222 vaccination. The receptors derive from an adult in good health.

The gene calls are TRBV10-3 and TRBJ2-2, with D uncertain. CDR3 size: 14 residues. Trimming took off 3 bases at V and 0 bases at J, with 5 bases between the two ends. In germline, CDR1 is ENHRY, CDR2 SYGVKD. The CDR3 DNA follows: TGTGCCATCAGTGACAGGCCGAACACCGGGGAGCTGTTTTTT. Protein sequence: CAISDRPNTGELFF.

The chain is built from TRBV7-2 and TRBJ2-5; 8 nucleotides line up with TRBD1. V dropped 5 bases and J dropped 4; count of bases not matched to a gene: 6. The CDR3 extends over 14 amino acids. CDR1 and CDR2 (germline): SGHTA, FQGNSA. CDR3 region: CASSTGQGRETQYF. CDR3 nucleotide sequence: TGTGCCAGCAGCACCGGACAGGGACGAGAGACCCAGTACTTC.

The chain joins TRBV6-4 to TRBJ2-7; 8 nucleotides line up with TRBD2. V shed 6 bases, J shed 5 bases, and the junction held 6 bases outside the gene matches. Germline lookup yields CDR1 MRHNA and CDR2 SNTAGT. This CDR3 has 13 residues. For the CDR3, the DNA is TGTGCCAGCAGCCGAGAACTAGCGGACGAGCAGTACTTC. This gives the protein CASSRELADEQYF.

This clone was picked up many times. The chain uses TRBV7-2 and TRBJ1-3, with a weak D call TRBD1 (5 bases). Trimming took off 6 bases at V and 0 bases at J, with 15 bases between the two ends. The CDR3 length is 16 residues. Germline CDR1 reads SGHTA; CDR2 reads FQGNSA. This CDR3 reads CASRLGGLGSGNTIYF. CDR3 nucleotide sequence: TGTGCCAGCAGACTTGGGGGTTTGGGCTCTGGAAACACCATATATTTT.

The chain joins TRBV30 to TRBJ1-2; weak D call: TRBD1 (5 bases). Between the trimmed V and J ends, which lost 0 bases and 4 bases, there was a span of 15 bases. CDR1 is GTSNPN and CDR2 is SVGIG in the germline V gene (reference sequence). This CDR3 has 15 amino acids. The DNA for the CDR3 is TGTGCCTGGAGTGTACCTGGGGGGATAAGCTATGGCTACACCTTC. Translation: CAWSVPGGISYGYTF.

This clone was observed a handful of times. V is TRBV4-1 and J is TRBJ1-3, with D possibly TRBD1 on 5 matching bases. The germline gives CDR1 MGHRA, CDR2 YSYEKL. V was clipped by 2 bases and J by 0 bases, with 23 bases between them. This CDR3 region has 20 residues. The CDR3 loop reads CASSQFQGTSRGSSGNTIYF. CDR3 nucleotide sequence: TGCGCCAGCAGCCAATTCCAAGGGACCTCCCGAGGGTCCTCTGGAAACACCATATATTTT.

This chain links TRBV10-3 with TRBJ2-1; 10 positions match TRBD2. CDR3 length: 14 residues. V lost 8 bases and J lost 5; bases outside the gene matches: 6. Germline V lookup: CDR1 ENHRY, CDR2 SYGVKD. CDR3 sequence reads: CAIAGLAANNEQFF. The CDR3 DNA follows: TGTGCCATCGCCGGACTAGCGGCCAACAATGAGCAGTTCTTC.

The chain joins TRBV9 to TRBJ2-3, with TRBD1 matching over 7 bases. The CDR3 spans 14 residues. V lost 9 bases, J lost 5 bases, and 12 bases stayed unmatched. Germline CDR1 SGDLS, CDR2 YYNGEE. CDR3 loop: CATSRQGIGDTQYF. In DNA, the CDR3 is TGTGCCACCTCTAGACAGGGTATCGGAGATACGCAGTATTTT.

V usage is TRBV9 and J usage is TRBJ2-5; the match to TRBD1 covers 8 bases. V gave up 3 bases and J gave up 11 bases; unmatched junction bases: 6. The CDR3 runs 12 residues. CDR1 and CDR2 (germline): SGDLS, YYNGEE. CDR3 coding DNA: TGTGCCAGCAGCGGATGGACAGGGTCACAGTACTTC. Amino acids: CASSGWTGSQYF.

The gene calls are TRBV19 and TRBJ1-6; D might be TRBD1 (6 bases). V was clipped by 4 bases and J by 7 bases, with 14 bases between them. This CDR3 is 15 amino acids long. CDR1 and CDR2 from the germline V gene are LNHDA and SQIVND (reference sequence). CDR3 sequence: CASSNPPGANSPLHF. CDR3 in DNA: TGTGCCAGTAGTAACCCCCCAGGGGCGAATTCACCCCTCCACTTT.

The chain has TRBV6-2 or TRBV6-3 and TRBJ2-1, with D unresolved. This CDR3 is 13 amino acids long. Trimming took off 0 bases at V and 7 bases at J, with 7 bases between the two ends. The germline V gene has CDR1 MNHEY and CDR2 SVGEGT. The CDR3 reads CASSYSKQNEQFF. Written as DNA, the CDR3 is TGTGCCAGCAGTTACTCGAAACAGAATGAGCAGTTCTTC.

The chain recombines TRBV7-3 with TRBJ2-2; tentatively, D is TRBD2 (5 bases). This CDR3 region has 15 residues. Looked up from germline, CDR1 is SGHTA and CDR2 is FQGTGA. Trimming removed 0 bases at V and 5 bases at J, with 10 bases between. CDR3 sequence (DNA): TGTGCCAGCAGCTTAACCCCCCCGGGGACCGGGGAGCTGTTTTTT. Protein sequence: CASSLTPPGTGELFF.

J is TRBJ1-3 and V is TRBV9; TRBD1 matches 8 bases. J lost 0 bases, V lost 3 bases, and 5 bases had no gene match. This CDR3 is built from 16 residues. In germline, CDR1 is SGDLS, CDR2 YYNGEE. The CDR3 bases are TGTGCCAGCAGCGGCGGACAGGGTTACTCTGGAAACACCATATATTTT. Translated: CASSGGQGYSGNTIYF.

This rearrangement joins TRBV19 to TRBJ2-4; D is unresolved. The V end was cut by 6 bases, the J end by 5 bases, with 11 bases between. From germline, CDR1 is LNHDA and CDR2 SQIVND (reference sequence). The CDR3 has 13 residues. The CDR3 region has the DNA TGTGCCAGTAGGCCCTGGACGGAAAACATTCAGTACTTC. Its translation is CASRPWTENIQYF.

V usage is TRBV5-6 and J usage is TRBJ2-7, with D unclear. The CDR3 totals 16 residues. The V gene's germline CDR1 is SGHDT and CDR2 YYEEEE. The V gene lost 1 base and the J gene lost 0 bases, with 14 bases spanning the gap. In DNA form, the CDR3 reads TGTGCCAGCAGCTTGCGAGCCGCCAAGAGCTCCTACGAGCAGTACTTC. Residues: CASSLRAAKSSYEQYF.

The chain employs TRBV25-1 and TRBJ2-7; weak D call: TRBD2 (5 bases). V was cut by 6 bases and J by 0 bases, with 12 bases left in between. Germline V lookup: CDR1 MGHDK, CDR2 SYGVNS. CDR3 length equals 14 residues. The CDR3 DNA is TGTGCCAGCAGCGGGGATTTGGACTCCTACGAGCAGTACTTC. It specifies CASSGDLDSYEQYF.